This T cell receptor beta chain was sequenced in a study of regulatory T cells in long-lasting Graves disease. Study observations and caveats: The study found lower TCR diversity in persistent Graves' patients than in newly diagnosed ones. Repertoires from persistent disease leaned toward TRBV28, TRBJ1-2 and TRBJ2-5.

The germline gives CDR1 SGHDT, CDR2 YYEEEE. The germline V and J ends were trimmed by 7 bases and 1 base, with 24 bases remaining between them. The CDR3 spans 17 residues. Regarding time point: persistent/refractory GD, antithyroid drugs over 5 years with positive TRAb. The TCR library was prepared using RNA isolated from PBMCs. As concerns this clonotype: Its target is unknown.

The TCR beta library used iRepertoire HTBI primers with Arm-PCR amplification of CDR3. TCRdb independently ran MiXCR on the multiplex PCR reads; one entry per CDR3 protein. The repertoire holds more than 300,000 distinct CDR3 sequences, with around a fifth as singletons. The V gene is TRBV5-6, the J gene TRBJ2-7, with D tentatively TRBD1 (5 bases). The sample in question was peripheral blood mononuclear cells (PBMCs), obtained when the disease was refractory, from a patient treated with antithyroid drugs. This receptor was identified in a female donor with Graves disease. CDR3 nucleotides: TGTGCCAGCCGCTACCACAGGTTGACGCTTGTTTCCTACGAGCAGTACTTC. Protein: CASRYHRLTLVSYEQYF.